This is a list of T cell receptor beta chains from one sample in a study of sequential checkpoint blockade in melanoma. TCRdb keeps only in-frame clones here, not all; method: immunoSEQ multiplex PCR. This table holds approximately 3,300 clones, roughly 17% found once. The source was tumor tissue (inferred from file names), collected from a patient given nivolumab and ipilimumab in sequence. These receptors all come from a human donor with melanoma. CDR3s include the opening cysteine and the closing phenylalanine or tryptophan. A D gene is named only where the DNA matches it firmly. Clone size is not always given. Where it is, it says once, few, many or a class for expanded clones.

d_gene: -; j_gene: TRBJ2-7; abundance: -; v_gene: TRBV19; CDR3nt: TGTGCCAGTAGATCCCATGTCGGGGGTGGTCAGGGCGAGCAGTACTTC; CDR3aa: CASRSHVGGGQGEQYF
d_gene: -; j_gene: TRBJ2-1; abundance: -; v_gene: TRBV29-1; CDR3nt: TGCAGCGGGTGGGGCAGGGCCGGCAATGAGCAGTTCTTC; CDR3aa: CSGWGRAGNEQFF
d_gene: TRBD1; j_gene: TRBJ2-1; abundance: -; v_gene: TRBV19; CDR3nt: TGTGCCAGTAGTATGGGGACAGGGTACAATGAGCAGTTCTTC; CDR3aa: CASSMGTGYNEQFF
d_gene: -; j_gene: TRBJ2-3; abundance: few; v_gene: TRBV11-3; CDR3nt: TGTGCCAGCAGCTTAGGTCCGGGGGGCACAGATACGCAGTATTTT; CDR3aa: CASSLGPGGTDTQYF
d_gene: -; j_gene: TRBJ2-3; abundance: -; v_gene: TRBV6-8; CDR3nt: TGTGCCAGCAGTGACTGGGCGAATACGCAGTATTTT; CDR3aa: CASSDWANTQYF
d_gene: -; j_gene: TRBJ2-6; abundance: few; v_gene: TRBV6-8; CDR3nt: TGTGCCAGCAGTTACGGCGGCACCCGTTTCGGGGCCAACGTCCTGACTTTC; CDR3aa: CASSYGGTRFGANVLTF
d_gene: TRBD1; j_gene: TRBJ2-5; abundance: many; v_gene: TRBV11-3; CDR3nt: TGTGCCAGCACCCTGATGGGACAGCTAGAGACCCAGTACTTC; CDR3aa: CASTLMGQLETQYF
d_gene: -; j_gene: TRBJ2-1; abundance: many; v_gene: TRBV11-3; CDR3nt: TGTGCCAGCAGCCTGATCGGAGGTCGGAATGAGCAGTTCTTC; CDR3aa: CASSLIGGRNEQFF
d_gene: TRBD1; j_gene: TRBJ1-5; abundance: hyperexpanded; v_gene: TRBV11-3; CDR3nt: TGTGCCAGCAGCTTGACAGGGGGCTTAGGTCAGCCCCAGCATTTT; CDR3aa: CASSLTGGLGQPQHF
d_gene: -; j_gene: TRBJ2-6; abundance: few; v_gene: TRBV6-8; CDR3nt: TGTGCCAGCACTCCCCGAGGAACTGGGGCCAACGTCCTGACTTTC; CDR3aa: CASTPRGTGANVLTF
d_gene: -; j_gene: TRBJ2-7; abundance: medium-sized; v_gene: TRBV11-3; CDR3nt: TGTGCCAGCAGCTTACCCACAGCCGACTACGAGCAGTACTTC; CDR3aa: CASSLPTADYEQYF
d_gene: TRBD1; j_gene: TRBJ2-1; abundance: -; v_gene: TRBV5-1; CDR3nt: TGCGCCAGCAGCGCTTTGGGACAGTGGGGCCTCGGGTCCTACAATGAGCAGTTCTTC; CDR3aa: CASSALGQWGLGSYNEQFF
d_gene: -; j_gene: TRBJ2-7; abundance: few; v_gene: TRBV4-1; CDR3nt: TGCGCCAGCAGCCTGAATTCCCGGTACGAGCAGTACTTC; CDR3aa: CASSLNSRYEQYF
d_gene: TRBD1; j_gene: TRBJ1-1; abundance: -; v_gene: TRBV5-1; CDR3nt: TGCGCCAGCAGCCCAGGGGGCGCGGGGAACACTGAAGCTTTCTTT; CDR3aa: CASSPGGAGNTEAFF
d_gene: TRBD2; j_gene: TRBJ2-7; abundance: few; v_gene: TRBV6-8; CDR3nt: TGTGCCAGCAGAGGGCGGGGGGGGTACGAGCAGTACTTC; CDR3aa: CASRGRGGYEQYF
d_gene: TRBD2; j_gene: TRBJ2-1; abundance: -; v_gene: TRBV19; CDR3nt: TGTGCCAGTAGTATTTCACTAGCGGGGGGGGTTAGCTCCTACAATGAGCAGTTCTTC; CDR3aa: CASSISLAGGVSSYNEQFF
d_gene: TRBD2; j_gene: TRBJ2-7; abundance: -; v_gene: TRBV5-1; CDR3nt: TGCGCCAGCAGCTTGGGCCTCTCACTAGCGGGGGGTTACGAGCAGTACTTC; CDR3aa: CASSLGLSLAGGYEQYF
d_gene: TRBD1; j_gene: TRBJ1-6; abundance: few; v_gene: TRBV30; CDR3nt: TGTGCCTGGACCATGGGACAGTATAATTCACCCCTCCACTTT; CDR3aa: CAWTMGQYNSPLHF
d_gene: TRBD1; j_gene: TRBJ2-3; abundance: -; v_gene: TRBV30; CDR3nt: TGTGCCTGGAGTCCGGGACAGGGGTTCACAGATACGCAGTATTTT; CDR3aa: CAWSPGQGFTDTQYF
d_gene: -; j_gene: TRBJ1-1; abundance: many; v_gene: TRBV11-3; CDR3nt: TGTGCCAGCAGCCTGCTAACGGGGTGGAACACTGAAGCTTTCTTT; CDR3aa: CASSLLTGWNTEAFF
d_gene: -; j_gene: TRBJ1-3; abundance: few; v_gene: TRBV6-8; CDR3nt: TGTGCCAGCAGCCCGCAAGGGTCTGGAAACACCATATATTTT; CDR3aa: CASSPQGSGNTIYF
d_gene: -; j_gene: TRBJ2-3; abundance: few; v_gene: TRBV6-8; CDR3nt: TGTGCCAGCAGTTTGAGGAAGGGAGATACGCAGTATTTT; CDR3aa: CASSLRKGDTQYF
d_gene: TRBD1; j_gene: TRBJ2-1; abundance: few; v_gene: TRBV6-8; CDR3nt: TGTGCCAGCAGTCCCACAGGGGACAGCTCCTACAATGAGCAGTTCTTC; CDR3aa: CASSPTGDSSYNEQFF
d_gene: -; j_gene: TRBJ1-4; abundance: -; v_gene: TRBV28; CDR3nt: TGTGCCGCCAGCCGCGGGGATGGGGGTGAAAAACTGTTTTTT; CDR3aa: CAASRGDGGEKLFF
d_gene: -; j_gene: TRBJ1-2; abundance: few; v_gene: TRBV18; CDR3nt: TGTGCCAGCTCACCGAAGACAGACTATGGCTACACCTTC; CDR3aa: CASSPKTDYGYTF
d_gene: -; j_gene: TRBJ1-2; abundance: few; v_gene: TRBV28; CDR3nt: TGTGCCAGCAGAGTAGGGGGGGCGCAGGGCTACACCTTC; CDR3aa: CASRVGGAQGYTF
d_gene: TRBD1; j_gene: TRBJ1-1; abundance: -; v_gene: TRBV5-1; CDR3nt: TGCGCCAGCAGCTTCTACAGGGGGGAGGAGAACACTGAAGCTTTCTTT; CDR3aa: CASSFYRGEENTEAFF
d_gene: -; j_gene: TRBJ1-4; abundance: many; v_gene: TRBV11-3; CDR3nt: TGTGCCAGCAGCTTACTACGGACGGGTGAAAAACTGTTTTTT; CDR3aa: CASSLLRTGEKLFF
d_gene: TRBD2; j_gene: TRBJ2-5; abundance: -; v_gene: TRBV5-1; CDR3nt: TGCGCCAGCAGCCCGGGACTAGCGCTAGGGTCCGTTTTCAAAGAGACCCAGTACTTC; CDR3aa: CASSPGLALGSVFKETQYF
d_gene: -; j_gene: TRBJ2-1; abundance: -; v_gene: TRBV4-1; CDR3nt: TGCGCCAGCAGCCAAGATCAATACAATGAGCAGTTCTTC; CDR3aa: CASSQDQYNEQFF
d_gene: TRBD1; j_gene: TRBJ2-7; abundance: many; v_gene: TRBV11-3; CDR3nt: TGTGCCAGCAGCAGGACAGGGGCGTCACCTTACGAGCAGTACTTC; CDR3aa: CASSRTGASPYEQYF
d_gene: -; j_gene: TRBJ2-3; abundance: medium-sized; v_gene: TRBV6-8; CDR3nt: TGTGCCAGCACCGTGAGACAGCCCACAGATACGCAGTATTTT; CDR3aa: CASTVRQPTDTQYF
d_gene: TRBD2; j_gene: TRBJ2-3; abundance: few; v_gene: TRBV15; CDR3nt: TGTGCCACCAGCACAAGAGCGGGGACGACCACAGATACGCAGTATTTT; CDR3aa: CATSTRAGTTTDTQYF
d_gene: -; j_gene: TRBJ1-6; abundance: -; v_gene: TRBV19; CDR3nt: TGTGCCAGTAGTATTGGGTCACTGTCACCCCTCCACTTT; CDR3aa: CASSIGSLSPLHF
d_gene: TRBD1; j_gene: TRBJ2-1; abundance: -; v_gene: TRBV19; CDR3nt: TGTGCCAGTAGTTCCTGGGACAGGGAGCAGTTCTTC; CDR3aa: CASSSWDREQFF
d_gene: TRBD2; j_gene: TRBJ2-6; abundance: -; v_gene: TRBV9; CDR3nt: TGTGCCAGCAGTGAGACTAGCGGGCACCTCTCTGGGGCCAACGTCCTGACTTTC; CDR3aa: CASSETSGHLSGANVLTF
d_gene: -; j_gene: TRBJ2-2; abundance: -; v_gene: TRBV29-1; CDR3nt: TGCAGCGTTATGAGTATCGCCGGGGAGCTGTTTTTT; CDR3aa: CSVMSIAGELFF
d_gene: TRBD2; j_gene: TRBJ2-3; abundance: -; v_gene: TRBV30; CDR3nt: TGTGCCTGGAGTATGTCTAGCGGGGCCTATGGGTCGGATACGCAGTATTTT; CDR3aa: CAWSMSSGAYGSDTQYF
d_gene: TRBD1; j_gene: TRBJ1-5; abundance: few; v_gene: TRBV28; CDR3nt: TGTGCCAGCAGAGCGACAGGGGTCAGCAATCAGCCCCAGCATTTT; CDR3aa: CASRATGVSNQPQHF
d_gene: -; j_gene: TRBJ1-4; abundance: -; v_gene: TRBV15; CDR3nt: TGTGCCACCAGCAGGGGATCACAGGCCGCTGGCTTACAAAAACTGTTTTTT; CDR3aa: CATSRGSQAAGLQKLFF
d_gene: TRBD1; j_gene: TRBJ2-1; abundance: -; v_gene: TRBV28; CDR3nt: TGTGCCAACGGGGACAGGACTAATGAGCAGTTCTTC; CDR3aa: CANGDRTNEQFF
d_gene: -; j_gene: TRBJ2-6; abundance: -; v_gene: TRBV19; CDR3nt: TGTGCCAGTAGTATAGCCCTTGGGGCCAACGTCCTGACTTTC; CDR3aa: CASSIALGANVLTF
d_gene: -; j_gene: TRBJ1-1; abundance: many; v_gene: TRBV7-8; CDR3nt: TGTGCCAGCAGCCCCCGAAAAGACGGGGAAGCTTTCTTT; CDR3aa: CASSPRKDGEAFF
d_gene: TRBD1; j_gene: TRBJ1-1; abundance: -; v_gene: TRBV29-1; CDR3nt: TGCAGCGGAGGAAGACAGGGAATAACTGAAGCTTTCTTT; CDR3aa: CSGGRQGITEAFF
d_gene: -; j_gene: TRBJ1-2; abundance: medium-sized; v_gene: TRBV23-1; CDR3nt: TGCGCCAGCAGCTCCGGGACTCCGCTTGGCTACACCTTC; CDR3aa: CASSSGTPLGYTF
d_gene: TRBD1; j_gene: TRBJ1-5; abundance: medium-sized; v_gene: TRBV6-8; CDR3nt: TGTGCCAGCACGGACAGGGATAGCAATCAGCCCCAGCATTTT; CDR3aa: CASTDRDSNQPQHF
d_gene: TRBD1; j_gene: TRBJ1-2; abundance: few; v_gene: TRBV9; CDR3nt: TGTGCCAGCAGGGTAGACAGGGGTGGCTATGGCTACACCTTC; CDR3aa: CASRVDRGGYGYTF
d_gene: -; j_gene: TRBJ2-7; abundance: -; v_gene: TRBV30; CDR3nt: TGTGCCTGGAGTGAAGGGGTGGGCTCCTACGAGCAGTACTTC; CDR3aa: CAWSEGVGSYEQYF
d_gene: -; j_gene: TRBJ2-7; abundance: medium-sized; v_gene: TRBV6-7; CDR3nt: TGTGCCAGCAGGGCGGTTGGGGCGTCGGACTTC; CDR3aa: CASRAVGASDF
d_gene: -; j_gene: TRBJ2-3; abundance: medium-sized; v_gene: TRBV11-3; CDR3nt: TGTGCCAGCAGCTTCATGGTGGGCACAGATACGCAGTATTTT; CDR3aa: CASSFMVGTDTQYF
d_gene: -; j_gene: TRBJ1-1; abundance: few; v_gene: TRBV9; CDR3nt: TGTGCCAGCAGCCCTATGAACACTGAAGCTTTCTTT; CDR3aa: CASSPMNTEAFF
d_gene: -; j_gene: TRBJ1-1; abundance: few; v_gene: TRBV6-8; CDR3nt: TGTGCCAGCTACACTATTCCCGGTTCGGCTTTCTTT; CDR3aa: CASYTIPGSAFF